One and the same sample provided the 3 T cell receptor beta chains below, sequenced in a study of CD8 T cells in ankylosing spondylitis. TCRdb re-analysed the 5' RACE reads in MiXCR, keeping a single row per CDR3 protein. Among tens of thousands of distinct CDR3 sequences listed, under 30% were seen once. The sample taken for sequencing was blood, either unsorted or a sorted T cell fraction (not recorded which). These receptors came from a male donor with ankylosing spondylitis or in good health (not recorded which).

This clonotype has a count of ten or more. This chain links TRBV5-5 with TRBJ2-1; the D gene is possibly TRBD1 (5 bases). This CDR3 region has 12 residues. The germline V and J ends were trimmed by 6 bases and 5 bases, with 9 bases remaining between them. Germline values: CDR1 SGHKS, CDR2 YYEKEE (reference sequence). This chain's CDR3 is CASTLRDNEQFF. In nucleotides, the CDR3 is TGTGCCAGCACCCTCAGGGACAATGAGCAGTTCTTC.

The chain uses TRBV6-1 and TRBJ2-3, with D hard to call. The CDR3 has 14 amino acids. In germline, CDR1 is MNHNS, CDR2 SASEGT. V lost 2 bases, J lost 2 bases, and 8 bases lay in between. CDR3 coding DNA: TGTGCCAGCAGTGAACAGAATCCCACAGATACGCAGTATTTT. It translates to CASSEQNPTDTQYF.

The chain recombines TRBV28 with TRBJ1-3; D ambiguous. CDR1 is MDHEN and CDR2 is SYDVKM in the germline V gene. Trimming removed 5 bases at V and 4 bases at J, with 6 bases between. The CDR3 loop spans 12 amino acids. This chain's CDR3 is CASSEVGNTIYF. The CDR3, as DNA: TGTGCCAGCAGTGAAGTGGGAAACACCATATATTTT.